This TCR beta chain was recorded in a study of blood T cell repertoires in COVID-19. About the research overall: The samples span acute and convalescent COVID-19 from the United States, Italy and Spain. T cells, B-cell-depleted T cells, or PBMCs provided the cDNA or gDNA that served as material.

Repertoires were generated with immunoSEQ multiplex PCR, while TCRdb's copy carries only in-frame clones and drops some. The sample holds approximately 10,000 clones, about 90% seen once. The V end was cut by 5 bases, the J end by 0 bases, with 15 bases between. Germline assignment: CDR1 MGHRA and CDR2 YSYEKL. This CDR3 is built from 16 residues. This clonotype was sampled from a human donor in a cohort sampled during active COVID-19. The chain uses TRBV4-1 and TRBJ2-3; no definite D call. What was sequenced was peripheral blood. The CDR3 DNA reads as TGCGCCAGCAGCTTGCAGACTGCAAGCAGCACAGATACGCAGTATTTT. Its translation is CASSLQTASSTDTQYF.